This T cell receptor (beta chain) was retrieved from a study of blood T cell repertoires in COVID-19. The repertoire was sequenced with immunoSEQ multiplex PCR; TCRdb's copy has only in-frame clones and lacks some. The table records over 150,000 clones, 60% to 80% of them present only once. In assigning cohorts, the study relied on participant-reported clinical history. With 7 bases clipped from V and 0 bases from J, the junction kept 13 bases outside the gene matches. The CDR3 has 17 residues. The V gene's germline CDR1 is SGHRS and CDR2 YFSETQ. Sequencing input: PBMCs or T cells enriched from blood (not recorded which). The clonotype originates from a woman aged 50 to 65 who had recovered from COVID-19. This chain uses TRBV5-1 with TRBJ1-2; 9 bases match TRBD1. CDR3 sequence: CASSAGGTGLSNYGYTF. The CDR3 bases are TGCGCCAGCTCTGCGGGCGGGACAGGGCTTTCTAACTATGGCTACACCTTC. The full variable domain, rest sourced from reference TRBV5-1 and TRBJ1-2, is KAGVTQTPRYLIKTRGQQVTLSCSPISGHRSVSWYQQTPGQGLQFLFEYFSETQRNKGNFPGRFSGRQFSNSRSEMNVSTLELGDSALYLCASSAGGTGLSNYGYTFGSGTRLTVV.